The T cell receptor (beta chain) described here comes from a study of T cell responses to AZD1222 COVID-19 vaccine. Remarks on this clone: Its antigen is currently unknown.

Study-level results: It should be noted that donors were predominantly white British and more often female, and clonal diversity was possibly underestimated. Repertoires were obtained only post-peak T cell response.

Libraries were prepared by immunoSEQ multiplex PCR; TCRdb keeps only in-frame clonotypes and omits some of them. This table has around 150,000 clones, around nine tenths appearing once. The input for sequencing was peripheral blood, taken 28 days after the second AZD1222 dose. The clonotype originates from an adult who received the AZD1222 COVID-19 vaccine.

The CDR3, as DNA: TGTGCCACCAGTGATGTCCTCGGAACAGAGCAGTACTTC. It yields the protein CATSDVLGTEQYF. The chain employs TRBV24-1 and TRBJ2-7; D remains unclear. Germline V CDR1 and CDR2: KGHDR, SFDVKD. V was cut by 3 bases and J by 7 bases, with 12 bases left in between. The CDR3 covers 13 residues.